The clone carrying this T cell receptor (beta chain) has a handful of counts. The antigen is unknown. The data are from a study of T-cell memory formation after mild COVID-19. For the study at large: Across donors, TCR clusters were largely donor specific. Study-wide findings and caveats: Cross-reactive memory seemingly joined, as some responding clones were found in pre-infection memory. The authors left the SARS-CoV-2 specificity of second-wave clones peaking on day 37 unconfirmed.

The germline CDR1 and CDR2 sequences are KGHDR and SFDVKD. Trimming left V 0 bases short and J 4 bases short, with 14 bases between. The CDR3 spans 17 residues. Constant-segment primers were used for 5'RACE, and the resulting TCR alpha and TCR beta cDNA libraries carried sample barcodes and UMIs. TCRdb used MiXCR to reprocess the 5' RACE reads, holding one entry per CDR3 protein. In the table there are more than 350,000 distinct CDR3 sequences, around 21% of which are singletons. This TCR derives from an adult woman who had mild COVID-19 (a few samples of this study predate the infection). Cell type and time point are not known. The chain couples TRBV24-1 to TRBJ2-2; perhaps TRBD2 as D (5 bases). The sample consisted of PBMCs or a T cell subset sorted from them (not recorded which). The CDR3 is CATSDLDYSGSTGELFF. CDR3 in DNA: TGTGCCACCAGTGATTTGGACTACAGCGGATCCACCGGGGAGCTGTTTTTT.